This entry lists 12 T cell receptor beta chains sequenced from one sample in a study of cytomegalovirus exposure and HLA in healthy donors (dated by TCRdb to the late 2010s). Library preparation used the immunoSEQ multiplex PCR assay. The multiplex PCR relied on a mix of 60 forward primers for TCR Vbeta segments and 13 reverse primers for TCR Jbeta segments. Entries here come from immuneACCESS through TCRdb and include only in-frame sequences with V and J called. Some clones fail to appear in such tables; in the studies checked, an unresolved V gene covers under half of the shortfall, and the cause of the remainder is unknown. The sample table records 140,000 to 150,000 clones; less than 10% of these occur just once. The ten largest clonotypes hold 1.8% of the sample. The sequenced sample was PBMCs. These receptors originate from a man aged 45-65 years in good health and CMV-seronegative.

The chain joins TRBV15 to TRBJ2-5, with a weak D call TRBD2 (6 bases). Trimming cost V 7 bases and J 4 bases, with 19 bases left between them. The CDR3 is 15 amino acids. From germline, CDR1 is LNHNV and CDR2 YYDKDF (reference sequence). This CDR3 reads CATNRGSHGGETQYF. The CDR3 nucleotides read TGTGCCACCAACCGGGGGAGTCATGGAGGAGAGACCCAGTACTTC.

This clone came up a few times. This rearrangement joins TRBV6-1 to TRBJ1-6; no definite D call. CDR3 size: 15 residues. V was trimmed by 1 base and J by 0 bases, leaving 4 bases between them. Looked up from germline, CDR1 is MNHNS and CDR2 is SASEGT. The CDR3 here is CASSEDSSYNSPLHF. In DNA form, the CDR3 reads TGTGCCAGCAGTGAAGATAGCTCCTATAATTCACCCCTCCACTTT.

The chain carries TRBV6-5 and TRBJ2-5, with TRBD1 as a possible D gene (7 bases). The CDR3 consists of 15 residues. V was pared by 2 bases and J by 5 bases, with 15 bases between. CDR1 is MNHEY, CDR2 SVGAGI, per germline. The CDR3 spells CASSYRSSGGETQYF. CDR3 in DNA: TGTGCCAGCAGTTACAGGTCGTCAGGGGGGGAGACCCAGTACTTC.

This chain joins TRBV10-3 and TRBJ2-5, with 8 bases lining up with TRBD2. Germline-derived CDR1 and CDR2 are ENHRY and SYGVKD. Trimming cost V 3 bases and J 4 bases; bases outside gene matches: 4. This CDR3 spans 14 amino acids. The CDR3 loop reads CAISDGGRTETQYF. CDR3 bases: TGTGCCATCAGTGATGGCGGGAGGACAGAGACCCAGTACTTC.

This clone has just a few counts. V is TRBV9 and J is TRBJ2-3; 11 bases match TRBD1. V gave up 3 bases and J gave up 4 bases; unmatched junction bases: 7. Germline V gene data show CDR1 as SGDLS and CDR2 as YYNGEE. CDR3 length equals 16 residues. The CDR3 loop reads CASSAHAGQGADTQYF. The CDR3 DNA is TGTGCCAGCAGCGCCCATGCGGGACAGGGGGCAGATACGCAGTATTTT.

The chain links TRBV29-1 to TRBJ2-7; D might be TRBD1 (6 bases). Germline CDR1 is SQVTM and CDR2 is ANQGSEA. The V end was cut by 6 bases, the J end by 0 bases, with 9 bases between. This CDR3 has 12 residues. This chain's CDR3 is CSVGDISYEQYF. The DNA for the CDR3 is TGCAGCGTGGGGGACATCTCCTACGAGCAGTACTTC.

The rearrangement joins TRBV2 to TRBJ2-3; D perhaps matches TRBD1 (5 bases). Germline V gene lookup returns CDR1 SNHLY and CDR2 FYNNEI. This CDR3 comprises 15 residues. The V and J ends lost 6 bases and 0 bases respectively, with 13 bases between them. Here the CDR3 reads CASRETALSTDTQYF. DNA of the CDR3: TGTGCCAGCAGGGAGACAGCTCTGAGCACAGATACGCAGTATTTT.

This clone was counted only a few times. The chain combines TRBV30 with TRBJ1-2; weak D call: TRBD1 (6 bases). The CDR3 covers 14 residues. The V gene lost 4 bases and the J gene lost 3 bases, with 15 bases spanning the gap. Germline V gene lookup returns CDR1 GTSNPN and CDR2 SVGIG (reference sequence). Here the CDR3 DNA reads TGTGCCTGGACAGGGGCCCCGAATGACTATGGCTACACCTTC. Its translation is CAWTGAPNDYGYTF.

As to this clone: Relative to the germline gene, one junction end is altered; a read error may explain this. The CDR3 DNA follows: TGTGCCAGAAGAAGGGACTATAATTCACACCTCCACTTT. Translating it yields CARRRDYNSHLHF. The V call is TRBV2, the J call TRBJ1-6, with a tentative D call TRBD1 (5 bases). Germline assignment: CDR1 SNHLY and CDR2 FYNNEI. The CDR3 is made up of 13 amino acids.

V and J are TRBV5-6 and TRBJ2-1; D is possibly TRBD1 (5 bases). CDR1 and CDR2 (germline): SGHDT, YYEEEE. The V end was cut by 3 bases, the J end by 7 bases, with 20 bases between. The CDR3 is made up of 16 amino acids. Here the CDR3 reads CASSSLVDTLRNEQFF. DNA for the CDR3: TGTGCCAGCAGCTCGCTTGTGGACACCCTCCGGAATGAGCAGTTCTTC.

This clone was seen more than once but under ten times. The chain uses TRBV6-5 and TRBJ1-5; tentative D call: TRBD1 (5 bases). Germline CDR1 is MNHEY and CDR2 is SVGAGI. This CDR3 is built from 14 residues. The V end was cut by 1 base, the J end by 3 bases, with 7 bases between. CDR3 in amino acids: CASSYLGDNQPQHF. CDR3 DNA: TGTGCCAGCAGTTACTTAGGGGACAATCAGCCCCAGCATTTT.

The chain combines TRBV5-6 with TRBJ2-7; D remains unclear. Germline CDR1 and CDR2: SGHDT and YYEEEE. The CDR3 totals 11 residues. Trimming pared 3 bases from V and 1 base from J, leaving 2 bases between. The CDR3 sequence is CASSSSYEQYF. The DNA of the CDR3 is TGTGCCAGCAGCTCGTCCTACGAGCAGTACTTC.